The next 23 T cell receptor beta chains were all read from a single sample in a study of OX40 agonist ivuxolimab in advanced cancers. Repertoires were generated with immunoSEQ multiplex PCR, while TCRdb's copy carries only in-frame clones and drops some. There are tens of thousands of clones in the sample; more than 80% occur only once, and around 4.2% lies in the top ten. The sample in question was CD4+ or CD8+ T cells sorted from blood, obtained in a trial of the OX40 agonist ivuxolimab. Receptors originate from an adult with an advanced solid tumor such as melanoma, head and neck, liver or kidney cancer.

J is TRBJ1-2 and V is TRBV28; D uncertain. Trimming shortened V by 7 bases and J by 10 bases, and 19 bases separated the two germline ends. The CDR3 is made up of 13 amino acids. Germline V CDR1 and CDR2: MDHEN, SYDVKM. This chain's CDR3 is CASTPNREHYYTF. The CDR3 DNA is TGTGCCAGCACCCCCAATAGGGAGCACTACTACACCTTC.

This chain connects TRBV7-2 to TRBJ2-7, with D hard to call. The CDR3 extends over 15 amino acids. V lost 2 bases, J lost 2 bases, and 13 bases lay in between. Per germline, CDR1 SGHTA and CDR2 FQGNSA. The CDR3 DNA reads as TGTGCCAGCAGCTTATCCGTCGGGCAGACCTACGAGCAGTACTTC. Residues: CASSLSVGQTYEQYF.

V gene TRBV5-5 combines with J gene TRBJ1-2, with D possibly being TRBD1 (5 bases). CDR3 size: 14 residues. V was pared by 0 bases and J by 6 bases, with 12 bases between. CDR1 and CDR2 from the germline V gene are SGHKS and YYEKEE (reference sequence). CDR3 nucleotides: TGTGCCAGCAGCTTGGGGCAGGGATGGAATGGCTACACCTTC. As protein: CASSLGQGWNGYTF.

The table lists this clone with a few counts. This chain uses TRBV7-6 with TRBJ1-1; tentative D call: TRBD1 (5 bases). The V and J ends lost 3 bases and 5 bases respectively, with 13 bases between them. CDR3 length: 14 residues. The germline CDR1 and CDR2 sequences are SGHVS and FNYEAQ. The CDR3 protein is CASSFAGADTEAFF. The CDR3 coding sequence is TGTGCCAGCAGCTTCGCCGGGGCCGATACTGAAGCTTTCTTT.

The V gene is TRBV5-6, the J gene TRBJ2-2; 8 bases align to TRBD2. CDR1 and CDR2 from the germline V gene are SGHDT and YYEEEE. The ends lost 1 base at V and 6 bases at J; junction bases unmatched: 5. The CDR3 loop spans 15 amino acids. The CDR3 nucleotides are TGTGCCAGCAGCTTGAGCGGGGGAACGGCCGGGGAGCTGTTTTTT. Protein sequence: CASSLSGGTAGELFF.

The chain couples TRBV28 to TRBJ2-2; the D gene is possibly TRBD2 (5 bases). The CDR3 contains 12 residues. CDR1 MDHEN and CDR2 SYDVKM come from the germline V gene. V lost 8 bases, J lost 1 base, and 5 bases lay in between. The CDR3 DNA reads as TGTGCCAGCCGGGAGAACACCGGGGAGCTGTTTTTT. This translates into CASRENTGELFF.

The V call is TRBV6-6, the J call TRBJ2-5, with D uncertain. The CDR3 extends over 9 amino acids. Deletions cut 8 bases from V and 4 bases from J, with 2 bases between. Germline V CDR1 and CDR2: MNHNY, SVGAGI (reference sequence). Written as DNA, the CDR3 is TGTGCCAGCGGAGAGACCCAGTACTTC. As protein: CASGETQYF.

The chain employs TRBV28 and TRBJ1-2; no definite D call. Between the trimmed V and J ends, which lost 6 bases and 8 bases, there was a span of 7 bases. The germline CDR1 and CDR2 sequences are MDHEN and SYDVKM. CDR3 size: 10 residues. CDR3: CASRGEGYTF. The DNA of the CDR3 is TGTGCCAGCAGGGGAGAGGGCTACACCTTC.

V usage is TRBV7-2 and J usage is TRBJ2-5; D possibly corresponds to TRBD1 (5 bases). The CDR3 length is 13 residues. Germline lookup yields CDR1 SGHTA and CDR2 FQGNSA. Between the trimmed V and J ends, which lost 3 bases and 5 bases, there was a span of 10 bases. CDR3 DNA sequence: TGTGCCAGCAGCTTTTTAGGGGTCGAGACCCAGTACTTC. It encodes CASSFLGVETQYF.

The chain has TRBV27 and TRBJ2-3; 9 nucleotides align to TRBD2. Germline lookup yields CDR1 MNHEY and CDR2 SMNVEV (reference sequence). The CDR3 runs 16 residues. The V gene end was trimmed by 5 bases and the J gene end by 3 bases; junction bases not matched to a gene: 9. The DNA of the CDR3 is TGTGCCAGCAGTCTCCAGCTAGCGGGGATGACAGATACGCAGTATTTT. As protein: CASSLQLAGMTDTQYF.

The rearrangement joins TRBV6-5 to TRBJ1-2, with TRBD1 as a possible D gene (5 bases). There are 12 residues in the CDR3. Germline values: CDR1 MNHEY, CDR2 SVGAGI. V lost 10 bases and J lost 8, with 17 bases in between. The CDR3 sequence: CATGAGASGYTF. The CDR3 nucleotides read TGTGCCACCGGGGCCGGGGCCAGCGGCTACACCTTC.

The chain couples TRBV7-2 to TRBJ1-1; perhaps TRBD1 as D (5 bases). The V gene lost 5 bases and the J gene lost 8 bases, with 18 bases spanning the gap. CDR1 SGHTA and CDR2 FQGNSA come from the germline V gene. The CDR3 totals 14 residues. The CDR3 DNA reads as TGTGCCAGCAGCCTAAGGCGGGGCGTCATGGAAGCTTTCTTT. It codes for CASSLRRGVMEAFF.

The chain uses TRBV19 and TRBJ1-3; possible D gene TRBD1, 5 bases. The CDR3 length is 14 residues. The germline CDR1 and CDR2 sequences are LNHDA and SQIVND (reference sequence). V was clipped by 7 bases and J by 2 bases, with 12 bases between them. The CDR3 loop reads CASTLLTAGNTIYF. CDR3 nucleotide sequence: TGTGCCAGTACCCTACTGACAGCTGGAAACACCATATATTTT.

About this clone: The identical CDR3 is also encoded by other nucleotide sequences in the sample. J is TRBJ2-5 and V is TRBV10-3; perhaps TRBD2 as D (5 bases). The CDR3 sequence is 13 residues long. Germline lookup yields CDR1 ENHRY and CDR2 SYGVKD. Trimming took 2 bases from V and 1 from J, leaving 5 bases between them. Written as DNA, the CDR3 is TGTGCCATCAGTGAGGGACTCCAAGAGACCCAGTACTTC. This gives the protein CAISEGLQETQYF.

This chain links TRBV7-9 with TRBJ1-5; D gene unclear. V lost 5 bases to trimming and J lost 0 bases, with 8 bases between them. CDR3 length: 14 residues. Germline values: CDR1 SEHNR, CDR2 FQNEAQ (reference sequence). The CDR3 region is CASSQAGSNQPQHF. The CDR3 nucleotides read TGTGCCAGCAGCCAAGCGGGTAGCAATCAGCCCCAGCATTTT.

The chain employs TRBV14 and TRBJ2-2; D uncertain. CDR1 and CDR2 from the germline V gene are SGHDN and FVKESK. This CDR3 is built from 14 residues. Trimming removed 1 base from V and 6 bases from J, with 9 bases in between. CDR3 residues: CASSQVSSSGELFF. DNA of the CDR3: TGTGCCAGCAGCCAAGTAAGCTCTTCCGGGGAGCTGTTTTTT. Full variable domain (missing parts from reference TRBV14 and TRBJ2-2): EAGVTQFPSHSVIEKGQTVTLRCDPISGHDNLYWYRRVMGKEIKFLLHFVKESKQDESGMPNNRFLAERTGGTYSTLKVQPAELEDSGVYFCASSQVSSSGELFFGEGSRLTVL.

The CDR3 sequence is CASSLSGGSAEQFF. The CDR3 coding sequence is TGTGCCAGCAGCCTTAGCGGGGGGTCCGCTGAGCAGTTCTTC. The chain combines TRBV7-9 with TRBJ2-1; TRBD2 matches 10 bases. With V trimmed by 5 bases and J by 9 bases, 7 bases remained unmatched. The germline V gene encodes CDR1 SEHNR and CDR2 FQNEAQ (reference sequence). The CDR3 loop spans 14 amino acids. Together with reference TRBV7-9 and TRBJ2-1, the CDR3 gives the full variable domain: DTGVSQNPRHKITKRGQNVTFRCDPISEHNRLYWYRQTLGQGPEFLTYFQNEAQLEKSRLLSDRFSAERPKGSFSTLEIQRTEQGDSAMYLCASSLSGGSAEQFFGPGTRLTVL.

This chain joins TRBV18 and TRBJ1-1; tentatively, D is TRBD1 (5 bases). The CDR3 has 14 residues. CDR1 KGHSH and CDR2 LQKENI come from the germline V gene. The germline V and J ends were trimmed by 6 bases and 7 bases, with 18 bases remaining between them. This CDR3 is CASSPGGVGNEAFF. The DNA of the CDR3 is TGTGCCAGCTCCCCCGGGGGTGTAGGCAATGAAGCTTTCTTT.

This sequence joins TRBV6-1 and TRBJ2-2; TRBD1 might be the D (5 bases). CDR1 is MNHNS, CDR2 SASEGT, per germline. The CDR3 sequence is 14 residues long. V lost 3 bases and J 4 bases, leaving 9 bases between the germline ends. Here the CDR3 reads CASSDQGFTGELFF. DNA of the CDR3: TGTGCCAGCAGTGATCAGGGATTCACCGGGGAGCTGTTTTTT.

This chain joins TRBV4-2 and TRBJ2-2; 9 bases are shared with TRBD2. This CDR3 comprises 16 residues. The V gene end was trimmed by 2 bases and the J gene end by 1 base; junction bases not matched to a gene: 2. Germline CDR1 and CDR2: LGHNA and YNFKEQ. The CDR3 protein is CASSQSSGVNTGELFF. The CDR3 DNA reads as TGTGCCAGCAGCCAATCTAGCGGGGTGAACACCGGGGAGCTGTTTTTT.

Only one count was recorded for this clone. The rearrangement links TRBV19 to TRBJ1-5; no definite D call. In germline, CDR1 is LNHDA, CDR2 SQIVND (reference sequence). The V gene lost 3 bases and the J gene lost 4 bases, with 4 bases spanning the gap. The CDR3 is 12 residues long. The CDR3 sequence is CASSIRNQPQHF. The CDR3 DNA reads as TGTGCCAGTAGTATCCGTAATCAGCCCCAGCATTTT.

This chain joins TRBV1 and TRBJ2-5; the table's TRBD2 call for D was not verified on the DNA. Matching the DNA end better, TRBJ2-7 makes the J call doubtful. TRBV1 is annotated as a pseudogene. The CDR3 extends over 15 amino acids. CDR3 loop: CTSSQVEPDFYEQYF. In DNA, the CDR3 is TGCACCAGCAGCCAAGTTGAGCCGGACTTTTACGAGCAGTACTTC.

The gene calls are TRBV5-1 and TRBJ2-1, with D uncertain. With 1 base removed from V and 5 bases from J, the gap between germline ends came to 7 bases. In germline, CDR1 is SGHRS, CDR2 YFSETQ. The CDR3 loop spans 13 amino acids. The CDR3 DNA reads as TGCGCCAGCAGCTTGTTACAGAACAATGAGCAGTTCTTC. This codes for CASSLLQNNEQFF.